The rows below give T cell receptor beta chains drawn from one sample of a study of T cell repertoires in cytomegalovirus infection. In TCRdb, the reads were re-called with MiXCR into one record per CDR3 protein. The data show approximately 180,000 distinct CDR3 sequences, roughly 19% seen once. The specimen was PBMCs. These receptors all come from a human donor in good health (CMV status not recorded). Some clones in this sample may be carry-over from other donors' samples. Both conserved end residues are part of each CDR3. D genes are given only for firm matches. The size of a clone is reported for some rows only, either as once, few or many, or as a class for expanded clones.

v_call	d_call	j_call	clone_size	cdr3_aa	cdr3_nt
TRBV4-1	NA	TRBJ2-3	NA	CASSQETQVGSTDTQYF	TGCGCCAGCAGCCAAGAGACACAGGTCGGGAGCACAGATACGCAGTATTTT
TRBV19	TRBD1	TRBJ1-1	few	CASSMAAGGLNTEAFF	TGTGCCAGTAGTATGGCGGCAGGGGGCTTGAACACTGAAGCTTTCTTT
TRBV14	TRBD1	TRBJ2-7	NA	CASSRGQGPYEQYF	TGTGCCAGCAGCCGAGGACAGGGTCCCTACGAGCAGTACTTC
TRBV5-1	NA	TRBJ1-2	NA	CASSLGLINYGYTF	TGCGCCAGCAGCTTGGGACTGATTAACTATGGCTACACCTTC
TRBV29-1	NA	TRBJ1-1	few	CSVTPRVSSEAFF	TGCAGCGTTACCCCCCGGGTGTCGAGTGAAGCTTTCTTT
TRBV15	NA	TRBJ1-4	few	CATSPRPATNEKLFF	TGTGCCACCAGCCCCAGACCTGCAACTAATGAAAAACTGTTTTTT
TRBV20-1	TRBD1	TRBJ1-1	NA	CSAGTLQGGSSEAFF	TGCAGTGCTGGCACGCTCCAGGGGGGCTCGAGTGAAGCTTTCTTT
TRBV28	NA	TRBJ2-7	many	CASSFAGEQYF	TGTGCCAGCAGTTTTGCTGGGGAACAGTACTTC
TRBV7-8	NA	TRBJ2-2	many	CASSLVPQSNTGELFF	TGTGCCAGCAGCTTAGTCCCTCAGTCGAACACCGGGGAGCTGTTTTTT
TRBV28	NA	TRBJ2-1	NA	CANSFVGPSYNEQFF	TGTGCCAACAGTTTTGTGGGTCCTTCCTACAATGAGCAGTTCTTC
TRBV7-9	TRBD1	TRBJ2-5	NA	CASSSPGQGYGTQYF	TGTGCCAGCAGCTCACCGGGACAGGGCTACGGGACCCAGTACTTC
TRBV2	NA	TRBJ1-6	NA	CASSVYSPLHF	TGTGCCAGCAGTGTATACTCACCCCTCCACTTT
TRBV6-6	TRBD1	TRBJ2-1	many	CASSFSGGYNEQFF	TGTGCCAGCAGTTTTTCAGGGGGCTACAATGAGCAGTTCTTC
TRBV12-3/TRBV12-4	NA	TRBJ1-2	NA	CASSLGTSNYSYTF	TGTGCCAGCAGCCTCGGGACTTCTAACTATAGCTACACCTTC